This T cell receptor beta chain was recorded in a study of T-cell memory formation after mild COVID-19 (dated by TCRdb to 2020 to 2023). Background for the entire study: Most TCR sequence clusters were specific to one of the two donors. T-cell clones expanding and contracting after mild COVID-19 in two donors were tracked by longitudinal TCRalpha and TCRbeta repertoire sequencing. The cohort was made up of two young adult volunteers, one female and one male, who were previously healthy. The full study reports these points: Only a couple of mild cases were covered by the study, and larger cohorts that include severe cases with pre-infection samples were considered necessary. Some responding clones were detected in pre-infection memory, which suggested that pre-existing cross-reactive memory T cells had joined the SARS-CoV-2 response. Clones that contracted from day 15 to 85 showed balanced CD4/CD8 phenotypes, whereas a second wave of clones that expanded from day 15 to 37 leaned towards CD4+. The second-wave clones that peaked on day 37 were not confirmed to be SARS-CoV-2 specific. Contracting CD4+ clones appeared mostly in the CM and EM memory subsets, whereas CD8+ clones were enriched in EMRA.

Spanning cysteine to phenylalanine, the CDR3 consists of 14 amino acids. The only DNA kept is the CDR3, 42 bases in frame from the first base. In the germline V gene, CDR1 corresponds to MDHEN and CDR2 to SYDVKM. V was cut back by 2 bases and J by 7 bases, leaving a gap of 14 bases between them. Instrument used: Illumina NovaSeq 6000. cDNA libraries for TCRalpha and TCRbeta were prepared by 5'RACE using constant-segment primers, with sample barcodes and unique molecular identifiers added. RNA was extracted from every sample with Trizol reagent. Libraries were amplified in two PCR steps, with a second sample barcode and Illumina TruSeq adapters added in the second step. Sequencing of the libraries was done on an Illumina NovaSeq, producing 2 x 150 bp paired-end reads. From the authors' description of their analysis: The reads were demultiplexed and collapsed into UMI-guided consensus sequences using migec v1.2.7. Using mixcr v2.1.11, UMI consensuses were aligned to TRA and TRB V and J templates and then assembled into clonotypes. A clonotype was counted as expanded or contracted only when both edgeR and NoisET called the clonotype significant, with the noise models trained on biological replicates. For edgeR calls, the thresholds were a false discovery rate-adjusted p below 0.01 and a log2 fold-change of 1. As an exploratory analysis of dynamics, max-normalized trajectories of the 1000 most abundant clonotypes were examined by PCA with hierarchical clustering. Separately sequenced CD4+ and CD8+ repertoires were used to assign the CD4 or CD8 phenotype of responding clones. The public reads were run again by TCRdb, first through fastp at Q25 and then through MiXCR, and only productive beta chains were kept. Each entry merges the rows of one CDR3 protein and shows their most common DNA and genes. Clone size and V and J calls follow TCRdb, not the original study. The sample table lists roughly 250,000 distinct CDR3 sequences, over 15% of them with a count of one. Clones ranked in the top ten supply about 4% of the sample.

Ficoll-Paque density gradient centrifugation was the method used to isolate PBMCs. This clonotype turned up a few times. Its antigen is unknown. Per-base quality was not reported, and no clone a single base away is much larger than it. This TCR came from a man between 18 and 35 years old who had mild COVID-19 (a few samples of this study predate the infection). The sample titles of this study are shuffled in the database, so cell type and time point are left out; the donor was told from shared clones. The sequence links TRBV28 to TRBJ1-2, with TRBD1 as a weak D call on 5 bases. Sequencing was carried out using PBMCs or a T cell subset sorted from them (not recorded which). The DNA sequence is TGTGCCAGCAGTTTAGGGTTCGGGGGAGGTGGCTACACCTTC. It is translated as CASSLGFGGGGYTF.